The text below deals with one T cell receptor beta chain. This sample is part of a study of blood T cell repertoires in COVID-19. Whole-study context: T cells, B-cell-depleted T cells, or PBMCs supplied cDNA or gDNA.

In the authors' workflow: Quantification of nucleated cells was approximated via reference gene primer amplification. The data were produced by immunoSEQ multiplex PCR, yet TCRdb's version contains in-frame clones alone and is incomplete. V, J and clone size were drawn from that table, and D and trimming were deduced from the DNA. The data contain about 65,000 clones, about 93% of them singletons. The CDR3 consists of 15 residues. Trimming cost V 2 bases and J 3 bases, with 12 bases left between them. Germline V CDR1 and CDR2: SGHDN, FVKESK. The chain is built from TRBV14 and TRBJ2-3; possibly TRBD1 for D (6 bases). The receptor was isolated from an older man with active COVID-19. Material for sequencing was peripheral blood. In nucleotides, the CDR3 is TGTGCCAGCAGCCAAAGAGGGGGAATAACAGATACGCAGTATTTT. As protein: CASSQRGGITDTQYF.